The entry below describes one T cell receptor (beta chain). This clone's antigen is unknown. No base-level quality is on record; no much larger clone is a single base apart. CD8 naive samples were obtained by positive selection for CCR7 among CD45RO-negative cells, yielding a CD45RA+CCR7+ population from which TemRA cells were excluded. The donors were healthy, HIV-negative adults with no recently reported acute infections or vaccinations. Every donor was a Caucasian adult living in Nashville, Tennessee, USA. Blood was collected by leukapheresis, and PBMCs were isolated by Ficoll-Histopaque density gradient centrifugation and then cryopreserved in liquid nitrogen vapor phase. Purity and quantity of every magnetically sorted T cell population were checked by analytical flow cytometry. Each sorted fraction had its genomic DNA isolated and then quantified by UV absorbance on a Nanodrop 2000c. From cysteine to phenylalanine, the CDR3 is 12 amino acids long. Solely the CDR3 DNA is kept, with 36 bases framed from the first base. V loses 8 bases of germline sequence and J loses 6 bases, and the interval between the two ends is 15 bases.

This entry is derived from a study of shared clonotypes between healthy human individuals (dated by TCRdb to the early 2020s). The study in broad terms: The cohort comprised two women and a few men aged 18 to 49 years. Per donor, three plates each were used for CD4 naive and CD4 memory, two for CD8 naive, and one for CD8 memory. To estimate repertoire size and how much clonotype sharing occurs between individuals, the study deeply sequenced the blood TCR repertoires of 4 to 6 healthy adults. Different laboratories and diverse techniques were used to prepare libraries and sequence TCR repertoires, to increase sequencing depth and limit assay-specific biases. Each donor's leukapheresis produced roughly between roughly 0.9 and 9 billion PBMCs.

Results the study describes overall, beyond this receptor: When several donors were compared, the shared fraction of clonotypes was 5% to 6.5% for naive CD4, 3.5% to 4% for naive CD8, roughly 2.3% for memory CD4, and 0.4% for memory CD8. The genetic and exposure-history diversity represented was limited by the small number of donors. Naive subsets generally had larger estimated clonotype richness than memory subsets did. Based on pairwise subsampling, the degree of clonotype sharing among donors was expected to be affected by sequencing depth. Sampling was restricted to blood, and TCR repertoires in tissues likely differ from the TCR repertoires found in blood. Higher generation probabilities were observed for clonotypes shared by all four sorted-subset donors than for non-shared clonotypes. Even with the large sequencing depth, rarefaction of the sorted-subset datasets indicated that sequencing was incomplete.

Using the deep immunoSEQ assay, multiplex PCR amplified TCR CDR3 regions from genomic DNA. Extracted genomic DNA from each cell subset was distributed evenly across all wells of several immunoSEQ 96-well plates, and each plate was treated as a replicate. For sorted subsets, around 200 ng genomic DNA, equal to 30,000 to 35,000 T cell genomes, was loaded into each replicate PCR. The purified libraries were quantified using a Qubit 3.0 fluorometer, sized with a Bioanalyzer 2100, and then quantified again using the KAPA Library Quantification kit. A separate single-read 150-cycle Illumina NextSeq 550 flow cell was used to sequence each immunoSEQ 96-well plate. Per the authors' processing: Because the immunoSEQ output held only junctional sequences and lacked quality scores, the filtering could not match the filtering applied to full-length reads. To assign V/J genes and CDR3, sequences were annotated against IMGT germline references using PyIR, a Python wrapper for IgBLAST v1.9. Reads with weak V/J assignments (E-value above 1e-6), missing CDR3, stop codons, out-of-frame junctions, or ambiguous translated residues were removed. V3J clonotypes were defined as sequences sharing an identical inferred V gene, J gene, and CDR3 amino acid sequence. The percentage overlap between two repertoires was calculated by dividing the number of shared unique clonotypes by the size of the smaller repertoire. Repertoire richness was assessed with RTK rarefaction, the Chao1 estimator, and Recon v2.1 estimates of unobserved clonotypes. OLGA was used to compute generation probabilities for all TCRbeta clonotypes that the gDNA method yielded from four donors. What TCRdb holds here is the immuneACCESS table cut down to in-frame rearrangements. Part of the clones is not present; checked against another copy, under half of the missing clones reflect an unresolved V gene, and the others are unexplained. V and J calls plus clone size are reproduced from that table; the DNA served to infer D and trimming. For this sample there are about 2.1 million clones; approximately 94% appear just once. The ten largest clones take up more than 1.5% of the sample.

The sequenced sample consisted of naive CD8+ T cells from PBMCs. Reading the label with the study, this specimen's cell subset or site is: CD45RA+CCR7+. The chain uses TRBV5-3 and TRBJ2-7; the D region possibly corresponds to TRBD1 (5 bases align). TRBV5-3 is assigned to the ORF class and has an uncertain function. The TCR comes from a man aged 18 to 29 in good health. Some clones in this sample may be carry-over from other donors' samples. The CDR3 region: CASLVRDCEQYF. The sequenced DNA is TGTGCCAGTTTAGTCAGGGATTGCGAGCAGTACTTC.